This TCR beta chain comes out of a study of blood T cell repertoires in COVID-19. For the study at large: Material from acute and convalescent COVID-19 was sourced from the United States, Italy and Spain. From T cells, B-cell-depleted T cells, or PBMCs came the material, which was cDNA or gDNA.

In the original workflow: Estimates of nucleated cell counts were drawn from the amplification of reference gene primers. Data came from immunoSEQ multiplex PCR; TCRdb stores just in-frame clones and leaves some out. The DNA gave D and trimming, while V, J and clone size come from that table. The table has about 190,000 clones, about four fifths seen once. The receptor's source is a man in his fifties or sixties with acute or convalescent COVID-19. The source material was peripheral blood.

CDR3 residues: CATSYTGGGYNEQFF. In DNA, the CDR3 is TGTGCCACCAGCTACACAGGGGGGGGGTACAATGAGCAGTTCTTC. J is TRBJ2-1 and V is TRBV24-1, with a possible D match to TRBD1 (8 bases). The germline gives CDR1 KGHDR, CDR2 SFDVKD. This CDR3 is built from 15 residues. The ends were cut back, 7 bases at V and 4 bases at J, with 16 bases in the middle.